What follows are 29 T cell receptor beta chains derived from one specimen sequenced in a study of blood T cell repertoires in COVID-19. Repertoires were generated with immunoSEQ multiplex PCR, while TCRdb's copy carries only in-frame clones and drops some. The sample has 350,000 to 550,000 clones, nearly 90% seen once. Sequencing was done on a sample of PBMCs or T cells enriched from blood (not recorded which). The receptors were sampled from a young woman with acute COVID-19.

The chain employs TRBV20-1 and TRBJ2-4; possible D gene TRBD2, 5 bases. CDR1 DFQATT and CDR2 SNEGSKA come from the germline V gene (reference sequence). The ends were cut back, 6 bases at V and 6 bases at J, with 9 bases in the middle. This CDR3 is 11 amino acids long. The CDR3 DNA reads as TGCAGTGCCTTAGAGGGAAACATTCAGTACTTC. This gives the protein CSALEGNIQYF.

The V gene is TRBV5-5, the J gene TRBJ2-2, with D perhaps matching TRBD1 (5 bases). The V end was cut by 0 bases, the J end by 1 base, with 7 bases between. Germline CDR1 and CDR2: SGHKS and YYEKEE (reference sequence). The CDR3 is 15 residues long. For the CDR3, the DNA is TGTGCCAGCAGCTTGGGACAGATGAACACCGGGGAGCTGTTTTTT. Translated: CASSLGQMNTGELFF.

The chain combines TRBV28 with TRBJ1-4; maybe TRBD1 (6 bases). This CDR3 spans 11 amino acids. From germline, CDR1 is MDHEN and CDR2 SYDVKM. V gave up 3 bases and J gave up 15 bases, with 11 bases separating them. The CDR3 DNA reads as TGTGCCAGCAGTTTTGAGGCAGGGGTGTTTTTT. Amino acid sequence: CASSFEAGVFF.

The J gene is TRBJ2-1, the V gene TRBV5-1, with TRBD1 as a possible D gene (5 bases). The CDR3 has 15 residues. V was pared by 0 bases and J by 2 bases, with 9 bases between. Germline V gives CDR1 SGHRS, CDR2 YFSETQ. CDR3 coding DNA: TGCGCCAGCAGCTTGGGTGACAGCGCCTACAATGAGCAGTTCTTC. Residues: CASSLGDSAYNEQFF.

The genes are TRBV19 and TRBJ1-6, with TRBD1 identical over 7 bases. The CDR3 runs 14 residues. CDR1 is LNHDA, CDR2 SQIVND, per germline (reference sequence). V shed 6 bases and J 7 bases; nucleotides not matched to a gene: 6. The CDR3, as DNA: TGTGCCAGTAGCATAAAGGACAGGAATTCACCCCTCCACTTT. This gives the protein CASSIKDRNSPLHF.

The chain links TRBV14 to TRBJ2-3; D is possibly TRBD1 (6 bases). CDR1 and CDR2 from the germline V gene are SGHDN and FVKESK. The CDR3 totals 15 residues. V gave up 1 base and J gave up 0 bases, with 8 bases separating them. As DNA, the CDR3 is TGTGCCAGCAGCCAAGGGACAGCAAGCACAGATACGCAGTATTTT. It translates to CASSQGTASTDTQYF. The whole variable domain, filled in from reference TRBV14 and TRBJ2-3, reads EAGVTQFPSHSVIEKGQTVTLRCDPISGHDNLYWYRRVMGKEIKFLLHFVKESKQDESGMPNNRFLAERTGGTYSTLKVQPAELEDSGVYFCASSQGTASTDTQYFGPGTRLTVL.

The chain carries TRBV2 and TRBJ1-1, with 8 bases matching TRBD1. Trimming cost V 6 bases and J 7 bases; bases outside gene matches: 4. Germline CDR1 is SNHLY and CDR2 is FYNNEI. This CDR3 contains 12 residues. The CDR3, as DNA: TGTGCCAGCAGGACAGGGGCAAGTGAAGCTTTCTTT. It encodes CASRTGASEAFF.

This chain uses TRBV27 with TRBJ1-1, with 9 nucleotides matching TRBD1. Germline CDR1 is MNHEY and CDR2 is SMNVEV (reference sequence). V was clipped by 0 bases and J by 4 bases; unmatched bases: 6. The CDR3 totals 16 residues. The CDR3 DNA sequence: TGTGCCAGCAGTTTATCGACCGGGACAGGGATCACTGAAGCTTTCTTT. It encodes CASSLSTGTGITEAFF.

This clone was counted once. V and J are TRBV5-8 and TRBJ2-3, with 11 bases that match TRBD2. Germline V gene data show CDR1 as SGHTS and CDR2 as YDEGEE. Unmatched junction bases numbered 6, after V lost 4 bases and J lost 2 bases. The CDR3 has 16 residues. The DNA of the CDR3 is TGTGCCAGCAGCCAGGGGACTAGCGGAAACACAGATACGCAGTATTTT. This sequence encodes CASSQGTSGNTDTQYF.

In its sample, this clone was seen once. The J gene is TRBJ1-4, the V gene TRBV2, with 9 bases fitting TRBD1. The CDR3 is made up of 11 amino acids. The germline CDR1 and CDR2 sequences are SNHLY and FYNNEI. V trimming: 8 bases; J trimming: 11 bases; junction bases outside the gene matches: 3. This chain's CDR3 is CASLQGAKLFF. CDR3 bases: TGTGCCAGCCTACAGGGGGCGAAACTGTTTTTT.

CDR3 residues: CASSVGQKDQPQHF. The CDR3 coding sequence is TGTGCCAGCTCAGTAGGACAGAAAGATCAGCCCCAGCATTTT. The genes are TRBV18 and TRBJ1-5, with D perhaps TRBD1 (6 bases). Germline loops: CDR1 KGHSH, CDR2 LQKENI. With 5 bases removed from V and 5 bases from J, the gap between germline ends came to 13 bases. This CDR3 is built from 14 residues.

V gene TRBV18 combines with J gene TRBJ1-4; a possible D gene is TRBD1 (5 bases). Deletions cut 3 bases from V and 2 bases from J, with 10 bases between. Germline values: CDR1 KGHSH, CDR2 LQKENI. CDR3 size: 15 residues. For the CDR3, the DNA is TGTGCCAGCTCACCCCAGGGAGGGACTAATGAAAAACTGTTTTTT. As protein: CASSPQGGTNEKLFF. The full variable domain, its missing parts supplied by reference TRBV18 and TRBJ1-4, is NAGVMQNPRHLVRRRGQEARLRCSPMKGHSHVYWYRQLPEEGLKFMVYLQKENIIDESGMPKERFSAEFPKEGPSILRIQQVVRGDSAAYFCASSPQGGTNEKLFFGSGTQLSVL.

The J gene is TRBJ1-4, the V gene TRBV18; D is ambiguous. Trimming pared 3 bases from V and 5 bases from J, leaving 10 bases between. The CDR3 spans 14 residues. Germline CDR1 and CDR2: KGHSH and LQKENI. CDR3 loop: CASSPGAVNEKLFF. CDR3 DNA: TGTGCCAGCTCACCGGGAGCAGTCAATGAAAAACTGTTTTTT.

The V and J genes are TRBV15 and TRBJ2-7; the D gene is possibly TRBD1 (5 bases). The germline V and J ends were trimmed by 3 bases and 4 bases, with 7 bases remaining between them. In germline, CDR1 is LNHNV, CDR2 YYDKDF (reference sequence). This CDR3 is 12 amino acids long. In DNA form, the CDR3 reads TGTGCCACCAGCAGCGCAGGGTACGAGCAGTACTTC. Protein product: CATSSAGYEQYF.

The genes are TRBV6-4 and TRBJ1-2, with 8 bases lining up with TRBD1. The germline V gene has CDR1 MRHNA and CDR2 SNTAGT. V dropped 0 bases and J dropped 8; count of bases not matched to a gene: 11. The CDR3 is 16 amino acids. This chain's CDR3 is CASSDSWVRDRRGYTF. The CDR3 DNA follows: TGTGCCAGCAGTGACTCGTGGGTAAGGGACAGGAGAGGCTACACCTTC.

The CDR3 nucleotides are TGTGCCAGCAGCCGAAAACCGGGAGATACGCAGTATTTT. Translated, it gives CASSRKPGDTQYF. The chain recombines TRBV7-9 with TRBJ2-3; D gene uncertain. With 5 bases removed from V and 5 bases from J, the gap between germline ends came to 11 bases. The CDR3 length is 13 residues. Germline assignment: CDR1 SEHNR and CDR2 FQNEAQ (reference sequence).

The rearrangement joins TRBV12-5 to TRBJ2-1; TRBD1 aligns across 7 bases. V lost 2 bases and J lost 2; bases outside the gene matches: 6. This CDR3 is 16 amino acids long. The germline V gene has CDR1 LGHNT and CDR2 FRNRAP. DNA for the CDR3: TGTGCTAGTGGTTTGTCTACCGGGACAGCCTACAATGAGCAGTTCTTC. As protein: CASGLSTGTAYNEQFF.

V gene TRBV7-9 combines with J gene TRBJ2-2; TRBD2 agrees at 9 bases. Germline values: CDR1 SEHNR, CDR2 FQNEAQ (reference sequence). With 5 bases clipped from V and 6 bases from J, the junction kept 13 bases outside the gene matches. This CDR3 spans 17 amino acids. CDR3 amino acids: CASSAWGLATVAGELFF. In nucleotides, the CDR3 is TGTGCCAGCAGCGCCTGGGGACTAGCTACAGTGGCCGGGGAGCTGTTTTTT.

This sequence joins TRBV10-3 and TRBJ2-3; the match to TRBD1 covers 9 bases. Looked up from germline, CDR1 is ENHRY and CDR2 is SYGVKD. V gave up 2 bases and J gave up 4 bases; unmatched junction bases: 13. This CDR3 has 18 amino acids. CDR3 sequence (DNA): TGTGCCATCAGTGAGGACGAACAGGGGGCTTTAGTAGCAGATACGCAGTATTTT. Protein sequence: CAISEDEQGALVADTQYF.

This chain uses TRBV19 with TRBJ1-1; possibly TRBD1 for D (5 bases). Trimming removed 6 bases at V and 1 base at J, with 12 bases between. CDR1 LNHDA and CDR2 SQIVND come from the germline V gene (reference sequence). CDR3 length equals 14 residues. As DNA, the CDR3 is TGTGCCAGTAGGGTTGGACAAGAGAACACTGAAGCTTTCTTT. This codes for CASRVGQENTEAFF. The full variable domain, in which reference TRBV19 and TRBJ1-1 provide the parts outside the CDR3, is DGGITQSPKYLFRKEGQNVTLSCEQNLNHDAMYWYRQDPGQGLRLIYYSQIVNDFQKGDIAEGYSVSREKKESFPLTVTSAQKNPTAFYLCASRVGQENTEAFFGQGTRLTVV.

The chain is built from TRBV28 and TRBJ1-4; possibly TRBD1 for D (5 bases). Germline values: CDR1 MDHEN, CDR2 SYDVKM. The CDR3 length is 18 residues. V was trimmed by 7 bases and J by 2 bases, leaving 23 bases between them. CDR3 in amino acids: CASTPIIPRGGTNEKLFF. The CDR3 DNA reads as TGTGCCAGCACCCCCATAATCCCCCGGGGGGGGACTAATGAAAAACTGTTTTTT.

The chain carries TRBV7-9 and TRBJ1-2; D not certain. The V and J ends lost 1 base and 4 bases respectively, with 13 bases between them. The germline V gene has CDR1 SEHNR and CDR2 FQNEAQ (reference sequence). There are 15 residues in the CDR3. CDR3 bases: TGTGCCAGCAGCTTAGGATCTACTCACCTCTATGGCTACACCTTC. It is translated as CASSLGSTHLYGYTF. The whole variable domain, remainder taken from reference TRBV7-9 and TRBJ1-2, is DTGVSQNPRHKITKRGQNVTFRCDPISEHNRLYWYRQTLGQGPEFLTYFQNEAQLEKSRLLSDRFSAERPKGSFSTLEIQRTEQGDSAMYLCASSLGSTHLYGYTFGSGTRLTVV.

The chain links TRBV11-3 to TRBJ2-3, with 7 bases identical to TRBD1. This CDR3 contains 13 residues. V was clipped by 5 bases and J by 4 bases; unmatched bases: 3. Germline loops: CDR1 SGHNT, CDR2 YENEEA. CDR3 sequence (DNA): TGTGCCAGCAGCCCTGGACAGGCAGATACGCAGTATTTT. Translated, it gives CASSPGQADTQYF.

The chain carries TRBV19 and TRBJ1-5; 9 nucleotides agree with TRBD1. Losses at the gene ends were 6 bases for V and 7 bases for J; bases not matched to a gene: 13. Germline V lookup: CDR1 LNHDA, CDR2 SQIVND (reference sequence). This CDR3 comprises 16 residues. The CDR3 loop reads CASSPLPGTGRQPQHF. The CDR3 coding sequence is TGTGCCAGTAGCCCACTTCCCGGGACAGGGAGACAGCCCCAGCATTTT.

The chain joins TRBV5-6 to TRBJ1-5, with D maybe TRBD1 (6 bases). Trimming took 0 bases from V and 6 from J, leaving 10 bases between them. Germline lookup yields CDR1 SGHDT and CDR2 YYEEEE. The CDR3 spans 14 residues. CDR3 sequence (DNA): TGTGCCAGCAGCTTGGGGGTAGGGGGTCAGCCCCAGCATTTT. This encodes CASSLGVGGQPQHF.

This chain links TRBV3-1 (or the pseudogene TRBV3-2) with TRBJ2-7, with 10 bases aligning to TRBD2. Germline trimming cut 5 bases from V and 5 bases from J; bases unmatched to any gene: 15. The CDR3 has 17 amino acids. CDR1 is LGHDT, CDR2 YNNKEL, per germline (reference sequence). The CDR3 here is CASSVTLAGVWSNEQYF. In nucleotides, the CDR3 is TGTGCCAGCAGCGTAACTCTAGCGGGAGTCTGGTCCAACGAGCAGTACTTC.

This chain connects TRBV9 to TRBJ2-7; a possible D gene is TRBD1 (5 bases). CDR1 is SGDLS, CDR2 YYNGEE, per germline. The CDR3 consists of 13 residues. V was clipped by 4 bases and J by 2 bases, with 10 bases between them. CDR3 DNA sequence: TGTGCCAGCAGCAAGCCAGGGACCTACGAGCAGTACTTC. This gives the protein CASSKPGTYEQYF.

The chain carries TRBV5-1 and TRBJ2-7; D may be TRBD2 (5 bases). Germline assignment: CDR1 SGHRS and CDR2 YFSETQ. The length of the CDR3 is 14 residues. V shed 1 base and J shed 2 bases, with 10 bases lying between them. The CDR3 region is CASSLSTGTYEQYF. The DNA for the CDR3 is TGCGCCAGCAGCTTGTCGACGGGAACCTACGAGCAGTACTTC.

The chain links TRBV3-1 (or the pseudogene TRBV3-2) to TRBJ2-5; 11 bases fit TRBD2. The CDR3 covers 15 residues. From germline, CDR1 is LGHDT and CDR2 YNNKEL (reference sequence). With V trimmed by 4 bases and J by 4 bases, 5 bases remained unmatched. The CDR3 DNA reads TGTGCCAGCAGCCTCGGGCTAGCGGGGGGAGAGACCCAGTACTTC. Translation: CASSLGLAGGETQYF.